These 27 T cell receptor beta chains were sequenced from one sample in a study of shared clonotypes between healthy human individuals. The data were produced by immunoSEQ multiplex PCR, yet TCRdb's version contains in-frame clones alone and is incomplete. This sample yields millions of clones, of which over 85% are seen a single time; roughly 1% belongs to the top ten. The naive CD8 fraction comprised CD45RO-negative cells positively selected for CCR7 and excluded terminally differentiated effector memory CD45RA+ cells. Sequences were obtained from naive CD8+ T cells sorted from blood. The receptors originated from a man aged 18 to 30 in good health.

CDR3 nucleotide sequence: TGTGCCAGCAGCCCGTCGGCGGCTATCTACGAGCAGTACTTC. Amino acid sequence: CASSPSAAIYEQYF. The V gene is TRBV7-9, the J gene TRBJ2-7; D gene unclear. Germline CDR1 reads SEHNR; CDR2 reads FQNEAQ (reference sequence). This CDR3 region has 14 residues. Trimming pared 5 bases from V and 3 bases from J, leaving 14 bases between.

A word on this clone: This sample includes further DNA sequences coding for the same CDR3. The chain is built from TRBV9 and TRBJ2-1; no reliable D call. Germline V gene lookup returns CDR1 SGDLS and CDR2 YYNGEE. The V and J ends lost 0 bases and 3 bases respectively, with 4 bases between them. There are 13 residues in the CDR3. CDR3 loop: CASSVGFYNEQFF. The CDR3 bases are TGTGCCAGCAGCGTAGGGTTCTACAATGAGCAGTTCTTC.

This clone was detected once. The chain has TRBV2 and TRBJ2-1, with 12 bases matching TRBD2. CDR3 length equals 17 residues. Germline V gene data show CDR1 as SNHLY and CDR2 as FYNNEI. Trimming cost V 4 bases and J 0 bases; bases outside gene matches: 4. As DNA, the CDR3 is TGTGCCAGCAGTGGGACTAGCGGGGTTACCTCCTACAATGAGCAGTTCTTC. This sequence encodes CASSGTSGVTSYNEQFF.

This clone was seen once. This chain uses TRBV11-2 with TRBJ2-1; no firm D call. Looked up from germline, CDR1 is SGHAT and CDR2 is FQNNGV. V dropped 9 bases and J dropped 5 bases, with 23 bases sitting between them. The CDR3 length is 16 residues. The CDR3 DNA reads TGTGCCAGTGTCTTCGGCGCAGGAATACCAAACAATGAGCAGTTCTTC. Protein product: CASVFGAGIPNNEQFF.

The V gene is TRBV11-2, the J gene TRBJ1-2, with TRBD1 matching 9 bases. The junction had 5 bases not matched to a gene; V was cut back by 4 bases and J by 5 bases. CDR1 and CDR2 from the germline V gene are SGHAT and FQNNGV. The length of the CDR3 is 14 residues. This CDR3 reads CASSSPTGGYGYTF. In DNA, the CDR3 is TGTGCCAGCAGCTCGCCGACAGGGGGGTATGGCTACACCTTC.

For this clone: This sample includes further DNA sequences coding for the same CDR3. V gene TRBV4-3 combines with J gene TRBJ2-3; perhaps TRBD2 as D (6 bases). Germline values: CDR1 LGHNA, CDR2 YSLEER. V lost 0 bases and J 1 base, leaving 11 bases between the germline ends. This CDR3 is built from 16 residues. CDR3 loop: CASSQDPSGGTDTQYF. The CDR3 DNA sequence: TGCGCCAGCAGCCAAGACCCTTCGGGGGGCACAGATACGCAGTATTTT.

Regarding this clone: Other DNA sequences in the sample encode the same CDR3. CDR3 protein: CASSLGLGYEQYF. The CDR3 coding sequence is TGCGCCAGCAGCTTGGGGCTTGGCTACGAGCAGTACTTC. The rearrangement links TRBV5-1 to TRBJ2-7, with D unclear. The CDR3 consists of 13 residues. Trimming took 0 bases from V and 3 from J, leaving 7 bases between them. In germline, CDR1 is SGHRS, CDR2 YFSETQ.

The sample holds a few counts of this clone. Other DNA sequences in the sample encode the same CDR3. The J gene is TRBJ1-1, the V gene TRBV6-5; D is perhaps TRBD1 (5 bases). Germline V lookup: CDR1 MNHEY, CDR2 SVGAGI. CDR3 length: 13 residues. Trimming pared 2 bases from V and 4 bases from J, leaving 8 bases between. CDR3 residues: CASSYGGGTEAFF. Written as DNA, the CDR3 is TGTGCCAGCAGTTACGGGGGAGGCACTGAAGCTTTCTTT.

This clone showed up just once. The rearrangement joins TRBV6-1 to TRBJ1-4, with a weak D call TRBD1 (6 bases). Germline V lookup: CDR1 MNHNS, CDR2 SASEGT. V lost 6 bases and J lost 8, with 16 bases in between. This CDR3 is 14 amino acids long. The CDR3 nucleotides are TGTGCCAGCAGCGAGGGGGGGGCGTGGGAAAAACTGTTTTTT. Its translation is CASSEGGAWEKLFF.

The genes are TRBV18 and TRBJ2-7, with D possibly matching TRBD2 (6 bases). CDR1 is KGHSH and CDR2 is LQKENI in the germline V gene. CDR3 size: 14 residues. Between the trimmed V and J ends, which lost 6 bases and 5 bases, there was a span of 17 bases. The CDR3 DNA is TGTGCCAGCTCGGCACCGCGGGATATGGACGAGCAGTACTTC. Translating it yields CASSAPRDMDEQYF.

The chain combines TRBV10-3 with TRBJ2-7; 7 bases match TRBD1. With V trimmed by 8 bases and J by 5 bases, 6 bases remained unmatched. In germline, CDR1 is ENHRY, CDR2 SYGVKD. The CDR3 extends over 12 amino acids. Here the CDR3 reads CAIRDSPHEQYF. The CDR3 bases are TGTGCCATCCGGGACAGTCCCCACGAGCAGTACTTC.

The chain joins TRBV5-1 to TRBJ1-1; 9 positions match TRBD1. Looked up from germline, CDR1 is SGHRS and CDR2 is YFSETQ. The trim removed 5 bases at V and 4 bases at J, leaving 6 bases unmatched. The CDR3 is made up of 14 amino acids. This chain's CDR3 is CASRTGTGPTEAFF. The DNA for the CDR3 is TGCGCCAGCAGAACCGGGACAGGGCCCACTGAAGCTTTCTTT. Full variable domain (missing parts from reference TRBV5-1 and TRBJ1-1): KAGVTQTPRYLIKTRGQQVTLSCSPISGHRSVSWYQQTPGQGLQFLFEYFSETQRNKGNFPGRFSGRQFSNSRSEMNVSTLELGDSALYLCASRTGTGPTEAFFGQGTRLTVV.

In its sample, this clone was seen once. CDR3: CASTGIITEAFF. The CDR3 DNA follows: TGTGCCAGTACAGGGATCATCACTGAAGCTTTCTTT. The rearrangement links TRBV7-9 to TRBJ1-1, with D possibly matching TRBD1 (6 bases). In germline, CDR1 is SEHNR, CDR2 FQNEAQ (reference sequence). V shed 9 bases and J shed 4 bases, with 12 bases lying between them. The CDR3 totals 12 residues.

This chain uses TRBV13 with TRBJ2-1, with D unresolved. The CDR3 is made up of 16 amino acids. The V and J ends lost 5 bases and 5 bases respectively, with 19 bases between them. Germline V gene data show CDR1 as PRHDT and CDR2 as FYEKMQ (reference sequence). In nucleotides, the CDR3 is TGTGCCAGCAGCCAGTGGGAAGTAGCCCCCCACAATGAGCAGTTCTTC. Translating gives CASSQWEVAPHNEQFF.

V usage is TRBV4-1 and J usage is TRBJ1-5, with 8 bases fitting TRBD1. The V segment lost 0 bases and the J segment 2 bases; nucleotides outside the gene matches: 9. The CDR3 loop spans 18 amino acids. Germline CDR1 and CDR2: MGHRA and YSYEKL. CDR3 nucleotide sequence: TGCGCCAGCAGCCAAGAGCCTCAGGGGGCTCTGGGCAATCAGCCCCAGCATTTT. Its protein is CASSQEPQGALGNQPQHF.

This chain links TRBV7-9 with TRBJ2-7; TRBD1 might be the D (6 bases). Trimming removed 3 bases from V and 5 bases from J, with 20 bases in between. The CDR3 loop spans 16 amino acids. Germline V lookup: CDR1 SEHNR, CDR2 FQNEAQ (reference sequence). The CDR3 protein is CASSFNTGMGSDEQYF. The CDR3, as DNA: TGTGCCAGCAGCTTTAACACAGGGATGGGATCCGACGAGCAGTACTTC.

CDR3 protein: CATATGPYNEQFF. DNA for the CDR3: TGTGCCACCGCTACTGGCCCGTACAATGAGCAGTTCTTC. The chain carries TRBV6-5 and TRBJ2-1; D gene ambiguous. The CDR3 has 13 residues. CDR1 is MNHEY and CDR2 is SVGAGI in the germline V gene. Trimming took 10 bases from V and 4 from J, leaving 14 bases between them.

The rearrangement uses TRBV9 and TRBJ1-1; TRBD1 agrees at 8 bases. CDR1 is SGDLS and CDR2 is YYNGEE in the germline V gene. CDR3 size: 15 residues. V lost 1 base and J lost 3; bases outside the gene matches: 5. The DNA for the CDR3 is TGTGCCAGCAGCGTACACGGACAGGGTGACACTGAAGCTTTCTTT. Translated, it gives CASSVHGQGDTEAFF.

The chain uses TRBV4-1 and TRBJ1-6; the D is unclear. Germline CDR1 is MGHRA and CDR2 is YSYEKL. V was cut by 0 bases and J by 9 bases, with 12 bases left in between. This CDR3 contains 15 residues. DNA for the CDR3: TGCGCCAGCAGCCAAGATCCAGCTTCGGGTTCACCCCTCCACTTT. Translation gives CASSQDPASGSPLHF.

The chain is built from TRBV4-1 and TRBJ2-2; 7 bases are a match to TRBD2. The CDR3 runs 16 residues. CDR1 is MGHRA and CDR2 is YSYEKL in the germline V gene. Trimming took 1 base from V and 6 from J; bases not matched to a gene: 8. The CDR3 loop is CASSQVTPGRAGELFF. CDR3 nucleotides: TGCGCCAGCAGCCAAGTTACGCCAGGGAGGGCCGGGGAGCTGTTTTTT.

Worth noting for this clone: Other DNA sequences in the sample encode the same CDR3. The chain links TRBV27 to TRBJ2-7, with D perhaps TRBD2 (5 bases). The CDR3 extends over 14 amino acids. Germline V CDR1 and CDR2: MNHEY, SMNVEV (reference sequence). V was cut by 2 bases and J by 2 bases, with 10 bases left in between. The CDR3 protein is CASSLGGSPYEQYF. CDR3 in DNA: TGTGCCAGCAGTTTAGGAGGTTCCCCCTACGAGCAGTACTTC.

The gene calls are TRBV6-1 and TRBJ2-1; D is perhaps TRBD1 (6 bases). The CDR3 is made up of 15 amino acids. Trimming took 7 bases from V and 0 from J, leaving 13 bases between them. Germline-derived CDR1 and CDR2 are MNHNS and SASEGT. CDR3 bases: TGTGCCAGCAACGAAGTGACAGGCTCCTACAATGAGCAGTTCTTC. The encoded protein is CASNEVTGSYNEQFF.

Note on this clone: The same CDR3 arises from other DNA sequences in this sample as well. This chain connects TRBV9 to TRBJ2-7, with 10 bases identical to TRBD2. The CDR3 consists of 16 residues. The V gene end was trimmed by 3 bases and the J gene end by 2 bases; junction bases not matched to a gene: 8. From germline, CDR1 is SGDLS and CDR2 YYNGEE. The CDR3 bases are TGTGCCAGCAGCGCTGGTGGGCTAGCGGGAGCCTACGAGCAGTACTTC. Its protein product is CASSAGGLAGAYEQYF. The entire variable domain, with the rest obtained from reference TRBV9 and TRBJ2-7, is as follows: DSGVTQTPKHLITATGQRVTLRCSPRSGDLSVYWYQQSLDQGLQFLIQYYNGEERAKGNILERFSAQQFPDLHSELNLSSLELGDSALYFCASSAGGLAGAYEQYFGPGTRLTVT.

This clone was counted once. The chain carries TRBV10-1 and TRBJ2-7; D may be TRBD2 (5 bases). The CDR3 totals 15 residues. From germline, CDR1 is WNHNN and CDR2 SYGVQD (reference sequence). V lost 5 bases and J lost 3, with 17 bases in between. CDR3: CASSPDNVGVYEQYF. The CDR3, as DNA: TGCGCCAGCAGTCCCGACAACGTGGGAGTCTACGAGCAGTACTTC.

The V gene is TRBV5-1, the J gene TRBJ2-7; TRBD1 might be the D (5 bases). Trimming took off 0 bases at V and 3 bases at J, with 16 bases between the two ends. Per germline, CDR1 SGHRS and CDR2 YFSETQ. This CDR3 spans 16 amino acids. CDR3 coding DNA: TGCGCCAGCAGCTTGGGACTCAGGGTCACCATCTACGAGCAGTACTTC. This gives the protein CASSLGLRVTIYEQYF.

On this clone itself: The sample contains more than one DNA sequence encoding this CDR3. V usage is TRBV27 and J usage is TRBJ1-5; D remains ambiguous. Germline V CDR1 and CDR2: MNHEY, SMNVEV (reference sequence). The V end was cut by 3 bases, the J end by 1 base, with 7 bases between. CDR3 length equals 14 residues. CDR3 protein: CASSFVGSNQPQHF. The CDR3 DNA follows: TGTGCCAGCAGTTTTGTAGGGAGCAATCAGCCCCAGCATTTT.

V gene TRBV6-5 combines with J gene TRBJ2-1; 8 bases are shared with TRBD2. CDR3 length equals 15 residues. The germline gives CDR1 MNHEY, CDR2 SVGAGI. The V gene end was trimmed by 2 bases and the J gene end by 9 bases; junction bases not matched to a gene: 9. The CDR3 loop is CASSYEASGLGEQFF. CDR3 nucleotides: TGTGCCAGCAGTTACGAGGCTAGCGGGTTGGGTGAGCAGTTCTTC.